The sequence of this T cell receptor (beta chain) was determined in a study of blood T cell repertoires in COVID-19. TCRdb keeps only in-frame clones here, not all; method: immunoSEQ multiplex PCR. The table records about 150,000 clones, roughly 90% of them present only once. The sequenced material came from peripheral blood. This receptor was obtained from a human donor in a cohort sampled during active COVID-19.

The CDR3 coding sequence is TGCGCCAGCAGCCAAGTTCAAAGCGGACAGACGAAGGATACGCAGTATTTT. As protein: CASSQVQSGQTKDTQYF. The chain carries TRBV4-3 and TRBJ2-3; tentatively, D is TRBD1 (6 bases). This CDR3 has 17 amino acids. Trimming took 1 base from V and 6 from J, leaving 20 bases between them. Germline assignment: CDR1 LGHNA and CDR2 YSLEER.